The 9 T cell receptor beta chains given below trace back to one sample, sequenced in a study of blood T cell repertoires in COVID-19. The table came from immunoSEQ multiplex PCR; TCRdb's copy has only in-frame clones and leaves some out. The data show about 480,000 clones, approximately 87% seen once. Specimen: PBMCs or T cells enriched from blood (not recorded which). The receptor source for this set is a woman in her 40s who had recovered from COVID-19.

The chain joins TRBV5-1 to TRBJ2-3, with TRBD2 identical over 14 bases. This CDR3 contains 17 residues. The V segment lost 7 bases and the J segment 6 bases; nucleotides outside the gene matches: 13. CDR1 and CDR2 (germline): SGHRS, YFSETQ. The CDR3 loop reads CASGYIGTSGSGDTQYF. The CDR3 region has the DNA TGCGCCAGCGGCTATATTGGGACTAGCGGGAGTGGGGATACGCAGTATTTT.

This chain joins TRBV5-6 and TRBJ1-5; 9 bases agree with TRBD1. The CDR3 sequence is 14 residues long. The germline V gene has CDR1 SGHDT and CDR2 YYEEEE. Trimming took 3 bases from V and 7 from J; bases not matched to a gene: 5. The CDR3 DNA reads as TGTGCCAGCAGCTCGATACAGGGGGCACAGCCCCAGCATTTT. It translates to CASSSIQGAQPQHF.

This chain connects TRBV7-2 to TRBJ2-7; 7 nucleotides line up with TRBD1. This CDR3 has 14 amino acids. Germline loops: CDR1 SGHTA, CDR2 FQGNSA. The junction had 5 bases not matched to a gene; V was cut back by 6 bases and J by 0 bases. The chain's CDR3 is CASRVRTGSYEQYF. CDR3 in DNA: TGTGCCAGCAGAGTCCGGACAGGCTCCTACGAGCAGTACTTC.

The rearrangement joins TRBV13 to TRBJ1-4, with 10 bases matching TRBD1. Germline V gene sequence: CDR1 PRHDT, CDR2 FYEKMQ (reference sequence). CDR3 length: 16 amino acids. The V segment lost 5 bases and the J segment 7 bases; nucleotides outside the gene matches: 10. The CDR3: CASSRDRGEFGEKLFF. The CDR3 DNA follows: TGTGCCAGCAGCCGGGACAGGGGCGAGTTCGGTGAAAAACTGTTTTTT.

This clone showed up just once. The V call is TRBV6-5, the J call TRBJ2-7; the D gene is possibly TRBD1 (6 bases). Trimming removed 5 bases from V and 3 bases from J, with 14 bases in between. CDR3 length: 14 amino acids. CDR1 and CDR2 from the germline V gene are MNHEY and SVGAGI. This chain's CDR3 is CASSHNGQSYEQYF. The CDR3 DNA reads as TGTGCCAGCAGTCATAATGGACAGAGCTACGAGCAGTACTTC.

The chain is built from TRBV9 and TRBJ2-3; no clear D gene. Germline V lookup: CDR1 SGDLS, CDR2 YYNGEE. The CDR3 loop spans 16 amino acids. V was pared by 0 bases and J by 0 bases, with 11 bases between. The CDR3 loop reads CASSVGIVTSTDTQYF. The CDR3 DNA follows: TGTGCCAGCAGCGTAGGAATAGTAACGAGCACAGATACGCAGTATTTT.

The rearrangement links TRBV3-1 (or the pseudogene TRBV3-2) to TRBJ1-4; D remains ambiguous. Germline loops: CDR1 LGHDT, CDR2 YNNKEL (reference sequence). V shed 0 bases and J shed 14 bases, with 13 bases lying between them. The CDR3 sequence is 13 residues long. The CDR3 sequence: CASSQEPAASLFF. CDR3 nucleotides: TGTGCCAGCAGCCAAGAGCCTGCCGCCAGTCTGTTTTTT.

A remark on this clone: Additional DNA sequences in this sample encode the identical CDR3. DNA for the CDR3: TGTGCCAGCAGTTCGACAGGTCGAACTGAAGCTTTCTTT. Translation gives CASSSTGRTEAFF. V and J are TRBV12-3 or TRBV12-4 and TRBJ1-1; TRBD1 is a possible D gene (6 bases). Trimming shortened V by 4 bases and J by 5 bases, and 11 bases separated the two germline ends. The CDR3 extends over 13 amino acids.

The chain combines TRBV19 with TRBJ1-5; TRBD1 matches at 7 bases. This CDR3 region has 16 residues. CDR1 is LNHDA, CDR2 SQIVND, per germline (reference sequence). V lost 7 bases and J lost 0; bases outside the gene matches: 9. The CDR3 sequence: CASKPGTVYSNQPQHF. The CDR3 DNA is TGTGCCAGTAAACCCGGGACAGTTTATAGCAATCAGCCCCAGCATTTT. Together with reference TRBV19 and TRBJ1-5, the CDR3 gives the full variable domain: DGGITQSPKYLFRKEGQNVTLSCEQNLNHDAMYWYRQDPGQGLRLIYYSQIVNDFQKGDIAEGYSVSREKKESFPLTVTSAQKNPTAFYLCASKPGTVYSNQPQHFGDGTRLSIL.